The 10 T cell receptor beta chains given below trace back to one sample, sequenced in a study of blood T cell repertoires in COVID-19. TCRdb's table, derived via immunoSEQ multiplex PCR, lists solely in-frame clones and lacks some. In the table there are hundreds of thousands of clones, about nine tenths of which are singletons. Sequenced material: peripheral blood. Receptor source: a woman between 25 and 40 years old with active or convalescent COVID-19.

This clone was picked up one time. V and J are TRBV12-5 and TRBJ1-6; no reliable D call. This CDR3 region has 16 residues. V shed 2 bases and J shed 0 bases, with 8 bases lying between them. Germline loops: CDR1 LGHNT, CDR2 FRNRAP. CDR3 protein: CASGLLAGSYNSPLHF. In DNA form, the CDR3 reads TGTGCTAGTGGTTTGCTTGCGGGCTCCTATAATTCACCCCTCCACTTT.

V gene TRBV5-4 combines with J gene TRBJ2-1; D unresolved. CDR1 is SGHNT and CDR2 is YYREEE in the germline V gene (reference sequence). This CDR3 spans 12 amino acids. Trimming removed 0 bases at V and 7 bases at J, with 5 bases between. The chain's CDR3 is CASSLGRNEQFF. The CDR3 DNA sequence: TGTGCCAGCAGCTTGGGCCGGAATGAGCAGTTCTTC.

This chain links TRBV7-9 with TRBJ2-1; 7 positions agree with TRBD2. V gave up 4 bases and J gave up 6 bases; unmatched junction bases: 12. Per germline, CDR1 SEHNR and CDR2 FQNEAQ (reference sequence). The length of the CDR3 is 16 residues. CDR3 in amino acids: CASSSSGNRWGNEQFF. The CDR3 nucleotides are TGTGCCAGCAGCTCAAGCGGGAACCGATGGGGCAATGAGCAGTTCTTC.

The rearrangement joins TRBV5-1 to TRBJ2-1; a possible D gene is TRBD2 (6 bases). CDR1 SGHRS and CDR2 YFSETQ come from the germline V gene. V was clipped by 2 bases and J by 6 bases, with 9 bases between them. The CDR3 contains 13 residues. This CDR3 reads CASSLGSGNEQFF. The CDR3 DNA reads as TGCGCCAGCAGCTTAGGTAGCGGCAATGAGCAGTTCTTC. The entire variable domain, with the rest obtained from reference TRBV5-1 and TRBJ2-1, is as follows: KAGVTQTPRYLIKTRGQQVTLSCSPISGHRSVSWYQQTPGQGLQFLFEYFSETQRNKGNFPGRFSGRQFSNSRSEMNVSTLELGDSALYLCASSLGSGNEQFFGPGTRLTVL.

This rearrangement joins TRBV11-2 to TRBJ2-7; tentative D call: TRBD1 (5 bases). CDR3 length equals 16 residues. CDR1 is SGHAT, CDR2 FQNNGV, per germline. Between the trimmed V and J ends, which lost 2 bases and 0 bases, there was a span of 14 bases. CDR3 loop: CASSLWVTTASYEQYF. The CDR3 coding sequence is TGTGCCAGCAGCTTATGGGTAACGACAGCCTCCTACGAGCAGTACTTC.

The CDR3: CASSQVEGPHNQPQHF. The CDR3 coding sequence is TGTGCCAGCAGCCAAGTGGAGGGTCCCCACAATCAGCCCCAGCATTTT. The rearrangement uses TRBV3-1 (or the pseudogene TRBV3-2) and TRBJ1-5; D gene uncertain. The ends were cut back, 1 base at V and 3 bases at J, with 13 bases in the middle. Germline V CDR1 and CDR2: LGHDT, YNNKEL (reference sequence). The CDR3 length is 16 residues.

A few counts support this clone. This sequence joins TRBV5-8 and TRBJ1-1; D might be TRBD1 (5 bases). The CDR3 is 14 residues long. Looked up from germline, CDR1 is SGHTS and CDR2 is YDEGEE. Trimming removed 5 bases at V and 2 bases at J, with 13 bases between. The CDR3 bases are TGTGCCAGCAGTCGGTGGGGGGTTAACACTGAAGCTTTCTTT. It specifies CASSRWGVNTEAFF.

This chain connects TRBV10-2 to TRBJ1-1; D might be TRBD1 (5 bases). In germline, CDR1 is WSHSY, CDR2 SAAADI. The length of the CDR3 is 13 residues. V dropped 6 bases and J dropped 1 base, with 9 bases sitting between them. The CDR3 region is CASRDTRNTEAFF. CDR3 DNA: TGCGCCAGCAGGGACACGAGGAACACTGAAGCTTTCTTT.

The V call is TRBV30, the J call TRBJ1-1; D is unresolved. The CDR3 covers 13 residues. CDR1 and CDR2 (germline): GTSNPN, SVGIG (reference sequence). The V and J ends lost 0 bases and 0 bases respectively, with 5 bases between them. CDR3 region: CAWSVALNTEAFF. As DNA, the CDR3 is TGTGCCTGGAGTGTAGCTCTGAACACTGAAGCTTTCTTT.

This sequence joins TRBV6-1 and TRBJ1-5; tentatively, D is TRBD1 (6 bases). This CDR3 has 16 amino acids. Trimming pared 0 bases from V and 4 bases from J, leaving 13 bases between. Germline values: CDR1 MNHNS, CDR2 SASEGT. This CDR3 reads CASSEASRGPNQPQHF. CDR3 DNA sequence: TGTGCCAGCAGTGAAGCCAGCAGGGGCCCTAATCAGCCCCAGCATTTT.